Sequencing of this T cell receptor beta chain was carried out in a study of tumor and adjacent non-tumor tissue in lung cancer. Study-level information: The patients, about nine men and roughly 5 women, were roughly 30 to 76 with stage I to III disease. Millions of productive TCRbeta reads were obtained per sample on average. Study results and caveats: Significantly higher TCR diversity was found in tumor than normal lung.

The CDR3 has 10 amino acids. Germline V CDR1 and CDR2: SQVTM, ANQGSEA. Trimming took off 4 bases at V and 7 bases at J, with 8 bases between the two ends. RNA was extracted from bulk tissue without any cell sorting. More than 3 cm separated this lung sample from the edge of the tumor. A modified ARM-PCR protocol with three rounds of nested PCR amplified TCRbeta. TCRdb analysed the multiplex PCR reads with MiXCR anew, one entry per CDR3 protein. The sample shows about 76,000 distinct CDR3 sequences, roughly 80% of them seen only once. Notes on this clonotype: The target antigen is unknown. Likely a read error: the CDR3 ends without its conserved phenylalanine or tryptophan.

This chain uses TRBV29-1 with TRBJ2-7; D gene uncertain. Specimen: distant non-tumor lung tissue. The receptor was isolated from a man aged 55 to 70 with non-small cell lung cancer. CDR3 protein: CSVVQHEQYL. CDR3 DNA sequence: TGCAGCGTTGTTCAGCATGAGCAGTACTTA.